This is a list of T cell receptor beta chains from one sample in a study of T cells in Graves' hyperthyroidism and ophthalmopathy. TCRdb ran MiXCR on the multiplex PCR reads and lists one entry per CDR3 protein. The repertoire has approximately 510,000 distinct CDR3 sequences, about 45% of them found once; the top ten carry around 44%. Sequencing used peripheral blood or thyroid tissue (not recorded which). The receptors were sampled from an adult woman with Graves' disease, either hyperthyroidism or ophthalmopathy (not recorded which). The CDR3 runs from the conserved cysteine through the conserved F or W. D genes are given only for firm matches. Size is omitted from some rows. Given values are once, few, many or a class for expanded clones.

clone size	V gene	J gene	D gene	CDR3 DNA	CDR3 protein
many	TRBV20-1	TRBJ2-3	-	TGCAGTGCTCCACTACAGGGAAGCACAGATACGCAGTATTTT	CSAPLQGSTDTQYF
many	TRBV20-1	TRBJ1-5	-	TGCAGTGCTAGAGATCTGGGTGGCGTTATGCATTTT	CSARDLGGVMHF
once	TRBV7-8	TRBJ2-1	TRBD2	TGTGCCAGCAGTCTGGGACTAGGGAGCCATGAGCAGTTCTTC	CASSLGLGSHEQFF
many	TRBV6-5	TRBJ1-1	-	TGTGCCAGCAGAGTAGGCGGAAATCGGGACACTGAAGCTTTCTTT	CASRVGGNRDTEAFF
many	TRBV19	TRBJ2-5	-	TGTGCCAGTAGCCGGGGTTCCTTGGGAGCGACAAGGGGAGAGACCCAGTACTTC	CASSRGSLGATRGETQYF
-	TRBV15	TRBJ2-2	-	TGTGCCACCAGCACCGAGACAGGGAGGGGGGCCGGGGAGCTGTTTTTT	CATSTETGRGAGELFF
few	TRBV11-2	TRBJ2-2	TRBD2	TGTGCCAGCAGCCGCCCCCGACTAGCGGAAAATTTCGCGAACACCGGGGAGCTGTTTTTT	CASSRPRLAENFANTGELFF
-	TRBV20-1	TRBJ2-5	TRBD2	TGCAGTGCTAGGATGACTAGCGGGGCAGGTCAAGAGACCCAGTACTTC	CSARMTSGAGQETQYF
-	TRBV29-1	TRBJ1-2	-	TGCAGTCCCGACGGAGACTATGGCTACACCTTC	CSPDGDYGYTF
-	TRBV12-3/TRBV12-4	TRBJ2-2	-	TGTGCCAGCAGCGTAGTCCTTTTGGGGAACACCGGGGAGCTGTTTTTT	CASSVVLLGNTGELFF
once	TRBV10-2	TRBJ2-5	-	TGCGCCAGCAGTTTGAGAAAGACCCAGTACTTC	CASSLRKTQYF
-	TRBV7-9	TRBJ1-3	-	TGTGCCAGCAGCTTACGCAGGACCTCTGGAAACACCATATATTTT	CASSLRRTSGNTIYF
many	TRBV7-3	TRBJ2-2	-	TGCGCCAGCAGCTCCGACGGCACCGGGGAGCTGTTTTTT	CASSSDGTGELFF